Below are 32 T cell receptor beta chains sequenced from a single sample in a study of T cell repertoires in cytomegalovirus infection. Each CDR3 protein is one row after TCRdb ran MiXCR on the reads. The table records approximately 180,000 distinct CDR3 sequences, 15% to 20% of them present only once. The sequenced sample consisted of CD8+ T cells from PBMCs. The receptors shown here come from a human donor in good health (CMV status not recorded). Some clones in this sample may be carry-over from other donors' samples.

The chain carries TRBV6-1 and TRBJ2-6; TRBD2 is a possible D gene (7 bases). V lost 2 bases to trimming and J lost 0 bases, with 14 bases between them. This CDR3 is 18 amino acids long. Germline V gene data show CDR1 as MNHNS and CDR2 as SASEGT. The CDR3 nucleotides read TGTGCCAGCAGTGAATTACAGGGAGGGGACTCTGGGGCCAACGTCCTGACTTTC. It specifies CASSELQGGDSGANVLTF.

This clonotype was recorded a few times. The J gene is TRBJ1-1, the V gene TRBV4-1; D unclear. Germline loops: CDR1 MGHRA, CDR2 YSYEKL. The CDR3 sequence is 15 residues long. Deletions cut 1 base from V and 0 bases from J, with 9 bases between. CDR3 sequence (DNA): TGCGCCAGCAGCCAAGGGTGGGGATTGAACACTGAAGCTTTCTTT. This sequence encodes CASSQGWGLNTEAFF.

CDR3 amino acids: CASSQDQYKVQNTEAFF. DNA of the CDR3: TGCGCCAGCAGCCAAGATCAATATAAGGTCCAGAACACTGAAGCTTTCTTT. The rearrangement joins TRBV4-3 to TRBJ1-1; no definite D call. V was trimmed by 0 bases and J by 1 base, leaving 15 bases between them. The CDR3 extends over 17 amino acids. Germline CDR1 and CDR2: LGHNA and YSLEER.

Only a few counts were recorded for this clonotype. The chain is built from TRBV27 and TRBJ2-5, with D perhaps matching TRBD1 (6 bases). Deletions cut 8 bases from V and 2 bases from J, with 12 bases between. Germline-derived CDR1 and CDR2 are MNHEY and SMNVEV (reference sequence). The CDR3 covers 13 residues. In DNA, the CDR3 is TGTGCCAGCGGGTTGACAGGACAAGAGACCCAGTACTTC. Residues: CASGLTGQETQYF.

This chain connects TRBV9 to TRBJ1-2; TRBD1 is a possible D gene (5 bases). Germline CDR1 SGDLS, CDR2 YYNGEE. V lost 4 bases, J lost 6 bases, and 19 bases lay in between. This CDR3 is 15 amino acids long. The CDR3 loop is CASSPELGQANGYTF. CDR3 nucleotides: TGTGCCAGCAGCCCCGAGCTGGGGCAGGCAAATGGCTACACCTTC.

A few counts support this clonotype. The gene calls are TRBV28 and TRBJ2-5; TRBD1 matches at 7 bases. Trimming cost V 6 bases and J 1 base; bases outside gene matches: 14. Germline CDR1 MDHEN, CDR2 SYDVKM. The CDR3 loop spans 17 amino acids. The CDR3 here is CASRRGSGTDPQETQYF. CDR3 in DNA: TGTGCCAGCAGACGGGGATCCGGGACAGATCCCCAAGAGACCCAGTACTTC.

This chain links TRBV27 with TRBJ1-2, with D maybe TRBD1 (5 bases). This CDR3 comprises 13 residues. Germline V gene data show CDR1 as MNHEY and CDR2 as SMNVEV (reference sequence). The V end was cut by 5 bases, the J end by 6 bases, with 13 bases between. As DNA, the CDR3 is TGTGCCAGCAGTCTTGGGGGGATCGATGGCTACACCTTC. Amino acid sequence: CASSLGGIDGYTF.

The chain joins TRBV4-1 to TRBJ2-7, with D perhaps assigned TRBD1 or TRBD2 (5 bases each). Germline CDR1 reads MGHRA; CDR2 reads YSYEKL. Trimming pared 1 base from V and 2 bases from J, leaving 9 bases between. This CDR3 comprises 14 residues. The CDR3 loop reads CASSQAQGPYEQYF. The CDR3 nucleotides are TGCGCCAGCAGCCAAGCCCAGGGACCCTACGAGCAGTACTTC.

The chain couples TRBV12-3 or TRBV12-4 to TRBJ1-6; no firm D call. The V and J ends lost 7 bases and 8 bases respectively, with 18 bases between them. This CDR3 region has 15 residues. CDR3 nucleotide sequence: TGTGCCAGCACTGGAGGTGGGGATGGATATTCACCCCTCCACTTT. It encodes CASTGGGDGYSPLHF.

This chain connects TRBV7-2 to TRBJ1-6; the D gene is possibly TRBD1 (6 bases). The CDR3 covers 17 residues. The V end lost 3 bases, the J end lost 0 bases, and 12 bases lay between the germline ends. Germline V gene lookup returns CDR1 SGHTA and CDR2 FQGNSA. CDR3 sequence (DNA): TGTGCCAGCAGCTTGGGGAAACAGGGCTCCTATAATTCACCCCTCCACTTT. Protein product: CASSLGKQGSYNSPLHF.

The chain couples TRBV7-8 to TRBJ2-7; weak D call: TRBD1 (6 bases). The CDR3 is 14 residues long. V dropped 5 bases and J dropped 3 bases, with 14 bases sitting between them. CDR1 is SGHVS and CDR2 is FQNEAQ in the germline V gene. The CDR3 nucleotides are TGTGCCAGCAGCGCCAGACAGGCGAGCTACGAGCAGTACTTC. This codes for CASSARQASYEQYF.

In regard to this clonotype: The conserved final phenylalanine or tryptophan is absent from the CDR3, which likely points to a read error. The CDR3 region has the DNA TGTGCCAGCAGCTCCCCGGGACAGGGAATTGACGCAGATACGCAGTATCTT. Amino acid sequence: CASSSPGQGIDADTQYL. The chain carries TRBV7-1 and TRBJ2-3; TRBD1 aligns across 9 bases. TRBV7-1 is an ORF, and what it does is uncertain. The CDR3 extends over 17 amino acids. The trim removed 3 bases at V and 4 bases at J, leaving 11 bases unmatched.

The genes are TRBV7-9 and TRBJ2-7; D possibly uses TRBD1 or TRBD2 (6 bases each). The germline CDR1 and CDR2 sequences are SEHNR and FQNEAQ (reference sequence). Trimming took off 4 bases at V and 2 bases at J, with 15 bases between the two ends. There are 15 residues in the CDR3. CDR3 nucleotides: TGTGCCAGCAGCTCGTCAACGGGGGCTCCCTACGAGCAGTACTTC. As protein: CASSSSTGAPYEQYF. The complete variable domain, with remaining parts taken from reference TRBV7-9 and TRBJ2-7, reads DTGVSQNPRHKITKRGQNVTFRCDPISEHNRLYWYRQTLGQGPEFLTYFQNEAQLEKSRLLSDRFSAERPKGSFSTLEIQRTEQGDSAMYLCASSSSTGAPYEQYFGPGTRLTVT.

V is TRBV27 and J is TRBJ1-6; D gene uncertain. Per the germline V gene, CDR1 is MNHEY and CDR2 is SMNVEV (reference sequence). The CDR3 contains 12 residues. Trimming took 5 bases from V and 2 from J, leaving 1 base between them. CDR3 DNA: TGTGCCAGCAGTACCTATAATTCACCCCTCCACTTT. As protein: CASSTYNSPLHF.

This clonotype was seen a few times. This may stem from a read error, because a much larger clone lies one nucleotide away. This chain links TRBV20-1 with TRBJ1-2; the D gene is possibly TRBD1 (6 bases). This CDR3 is built from 13 residues. CDR1 DFQATT and CDR2 SNEGSKA come from the germline V gene (reference sequence). V lost 0 bases and J lost 8, with 13 bases in between. Here the CDR3 DNA reads TGCAGTGCTAGAGATTCTACAGGGAAAGGCTACACCTTC. Protein sequence: CSARDSTGKGYTF.

Only one count was recorded for this clonotype. V gene TRBV14 combines with J gene TRBJ2-3; 9 positions match TRBD1. The CDR3 is made up of 15 amino acids. The V gene's germline CDR1 is SGHDN and CDR2 FVKESK. V dropped 4 bases and J dropped 2; count of bases not matched to a gene: 4. The CDR3 loop is CASSPRDRVTDTQYF. CDR3 in DNA: TGTGCCAGCAGCCCCCGGGACAGGGTCACAGATACGCAGTATTTT.

This clonotype occurred a few times. V is TRBV5-1 and J is TRBJ2-2; the D gene is possibly TRBD1 (6 bases). Between the trimmed V and J ends, which lost 5 bases and 2 bases, there was a span of 10 bases. The CDR3 spans 14 residues. Germline V gene sequence: CDR1 SGHRS, CDR2 YFSETQ. CDR3 coding DNA: TGCGCCAGCAGGGACAGACAAAACACCGGGGAGCTGTTTTTT. It encodes CASRDRQNTGELFF.

This clonotype was seen a handful of times. The chain combines TRBV7-8 with TRBJ1-6; 8 nucleotides match TRBD1. Germline V gene lookup returns CDR1 SGHVS and CDR2 FQNEAQ. The CDR3 is made up of 17 amino acids. V was pared by 1 base and J by 10 bases, with 12 bases of the junction left unmatched. In DNA form, the CDR3 reads TGTGCCAGCAGCTTAGTATCGGACAGGGTATGGGGATCACCCCTCCACTTT. Protein: CASSLVSDRVWGSPLHF. Variable domain in full (rest from reference TRBV7-8 and TRBJ1-6): GAGVSQSPRYKVAKRGQDVALRCDPISGHVSLFWYQQALGQGPEFLTYFQNEAQLDKSGLPSDRFFAERPEGSVSTLKIQRTQQEDSAVYLCASSLVSDRVWGSPLHFGNGTRLTVT.

This clonotype has just a few counts. The rearrangement links TRBV7-2 to TRBJ2-2; 9 nucleotides match TRBD1. From germline, CDR1 is SGHTA and CDR2 FQGNSA. After removal of 1 base from V and 5 bases from J, the junction contained 5 bases not matched to a gene. This CDR3 has 16 amino acids. As DNA, the CDR3 is TGTGCCAGCAGCTTAGGGGACAGGGTTTTTACCGGGGAGCTGTTTTTT. This gives the protein CASSLGDRVFTGELFF. The variable domain in full, with the rest retrieved from reference TRBV7-2 and TRBJ2-2, is GAGVSQSPSNKVTEKGKDVELRCDPISGHTALYWYRQSLGQGLEFLIYFQGNSAPDKSGLPSDRFSAERTGGSVSTLTIQRTQQEDSAVYLCASSLGDRVFTGELFFGEGSRLTVL.

The table lists this clonotype with a few counts. This chain links TRBV7-9 with TRBJ1-4; D remains ambiguous. This CDR3 has 16 residues. CDR1 is SEHNR, CDR2 FQNEAQ, per germline (reference sequence). Trimming removed 1 base from V and 8 bases from J, with 17 bases in between. CDR3 loop: CASSLEDPPPSEKLFF. The CDR3 coding sequence is TGTGCCAGCAGCTTAGAGGACCCTCCACCTTCGGAAAAACTGTTTTTT.

The chain combines TRBV28 with TRBJ1-2; D is ambiguous. CDR3 length: 12 amino acids. V was trimmed by 6 bases and J by 5 bases, leaving 10 bases between them. From germline, CDR1 is MDHEN and CDR2 SYDVKM. The chain's CDR3 is CASSPIQYGYTF. For the CDR3, the DNA is TGTGCCAGCAGCCCTATTCAGTATGGCTACACCTTC.

This chain joins TRBV7-2 and TRBJ2-1; the match to TRBD2 covers 7 bases. Germline V gene lookup returns CDR1 SGHTA and CDR2 FQGNSA. V shed 5 bases, J shed 8 bases, and the junction held 15 bases outside the gene matches. CDR3 length: 16 residues. The CDR3, as DNA: TGTGCCAGCAGCACCCCCATGGGCGGGGGTGGCTATGAGCAGTTCTTC. Protein sequence: CASSTPMGGGGYEQFF.

This clonotype was seen at least ten times. The J gene is TRBJ2-7, the V gene TRBV7-8, with D uncertain. This CDR3 contains 12 residues. The V end lost 5 bases, the J end lost 6 bases, and 11 bases lay between the germline ends. The germline gives CDR1 SGHVS, CDR2 FQNEAQ. The CDR3 DNA follows: TGTGCCAGCAGCGACTCCGTGGGCGAGCAGTACTTC. It codes for CASSDSVGEQYF.

This clonotype appeared many times. The V call is TRBV7-6, the J call TRBJ1-3; tentatively, D is TRBD1 (6 bases). V was clipped by 3 bases and J by 0 bases, with 9 bases between them. The CDR3 extends over 15 amino acids. Germline CDR1 reads SGHVS; CDR2 reads FNYEAQ. The chain's CDR3 is CASSLDSNSGNTIYF. Here the CDR3 DNA reads TGTGCCAGCAGCTTGGACAGCAACTCTGGAAACACCATATATTTT.

The chain uses TRBV29-1 and TRBJ2-1; D may match TRBD1 or TRBD2 (5 bases each). The germline V gene encodes CDR1 SQVTM and CDR2 ANQGSEA. The CDR3 has 15 amino acids. The V end lost 4 bases, the J end lost 7 bases, and 20 bases lay between the germline ends. The CDR3 loop is CSVGLRGAFSNEQFF. The CDR3 coding sequence is TGCAGCGTTGGACTAAGGGGAGCGTTCTCAAATGAGCAGTTCTTC.

The CDR3 loop reads CATSEQGGVDEQFF. The CDR3 DNA reads TGTGCCACCAGTGAGCAGGGGGGCGTGGATGAGCAGTTCTTC. V gene TRBV24-1 combines with J gene TRBJ2-1; a possible D gene is TRBD1 (7 bases). The CDR3 is 14 amino acids. Germline values: CDR1 KGHDR, CDR2 SFDVKD. Trimming took off 4 bases at V and 8 bases at J, with 14 bases between the two ends.

This chain uses TRBV2 with TRBJ2-7, with TRBD1 matching over 8 bases. Germline V gene lookup returns CDR1 SNHLY and CDR2 FYNNEI. The CDR3 is made up of 14 amino acids. Trimming removed 8 bases from V and 5 bases from J; junction bases left unmatched: 11. The CDR3 DNA reads TGTGCCAGCTTCCAGGACAGGGAGACCCACGAGCAGTACTTC. This translates into CASFQDRETHEQYF.

The chain joins TRBV10-3 to TRBJ2-3; the D is unclear. Per germline, CDR1 ENHRY and CDR2 SYGVKD. Between the trimmed V and J ends, which lost 8 bases and 2 bases, there was a span of 11 bases. The length of the CDR3 is 13 residues. This CDR3 is CAILQEFTDTQYF. The CDR3 DNA reads TGTGCCATCCTTCAGGAATTCACAGATACGCAGTATTTT.

This clonotype was observed a handful of times. This sequence joins TRBV11-2 and TRBJ2-1, with TRBD1 matching 7 bases. With 1 base clipped from V and 8 bases from J, the junction kept 5 bases outside the gene matches. The CDR3 consists of 14 residues. Germline lookup yields CDR1 SGHAT and CDR2 FQNNGV. CDR3 region: CASSLARGQYEQFF. The CDR3 DNA reads TGTGCCAGCAGCTTAGCCCGGGGACAGTATGAGCAGTTCTTC.

The gene calls are TRBV6-2 or TRBV6-3 and TRBJ1-1, with D perhaps TRBD1 (6 bases). In germline, CDR1 is MNHEY, CDR2 SVGEGT. This CDR3 region has 16 residues. V lost 2 bases and J lost 0, with 13 bases in between. CDR3 DNA: TGTGCCAGCAGTTACCCGATCGACAGGATGAACACTGAAGCTTTCTTT. Protein sequence: CASSYPIDRMNTEAFF.

This sequence joins TRBV7-9 and TRBJ1-1, with TRBD1 as a possible D gene (6 bases). CDR3 length: 16 residues. Germline CDR1 and CDR2: SEHNR and FQNEAQ (reference sequence). V dropped 5 bases and J dropped 1 base, with 17 bases sitting between them. The CDR3 DNA is TGTGCCAGCAGCCCCGGGCCAGGGGAGTGGAACACTGAAGCTTTCTTT. Its protein product is CASSPGPGEWNTEAFF.

The chain carries TRBV7-2 and TRBJ1-5; D is unclear. V gave up 5 bases and J gave up 0 bases, with 8 bases separating them. CDR3 size: 14 residues. Germline assignment: CDR1 SGHTA and CDR2 FQGNSA. The CDR3 region has the DNA TGTGCCAGCAGCCTAACAGCTAGCAATCAGCCCCAGCATTTT. Translating gives CASSLTASNQPQHF.